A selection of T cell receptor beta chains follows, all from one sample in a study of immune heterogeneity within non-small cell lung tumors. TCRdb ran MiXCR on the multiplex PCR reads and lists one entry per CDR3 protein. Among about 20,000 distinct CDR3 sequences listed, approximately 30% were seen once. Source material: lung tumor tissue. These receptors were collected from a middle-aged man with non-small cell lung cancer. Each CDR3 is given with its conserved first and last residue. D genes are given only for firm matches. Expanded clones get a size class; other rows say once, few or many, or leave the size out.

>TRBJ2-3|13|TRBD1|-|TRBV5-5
TGTGCCAGCAGCCTACAGGGGACAGATACGCAGTATTTT
CASSLQGTDTQYF
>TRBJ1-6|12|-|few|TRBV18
TGTGCCAGCTCAACTAATAATTCACCCCTCCACTTT
CASSTNNSPLHF
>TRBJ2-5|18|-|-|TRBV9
TGTGCCAGCAGCCCCAGAAAGGAGGAAACCACCTTCCAAGAGACCCAGTACTTC
CASSPRKEETTFQETQYF
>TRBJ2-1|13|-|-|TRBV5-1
TGCGCCAGCAGCGAAAACCTAAGCAATGAGCAGTTCTTC
CASSENLSNEQFF
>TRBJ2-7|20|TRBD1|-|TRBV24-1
TGTGCCACCAGTGTCCCCCAGACCGGGACAGGGGATCAACCATCCTACGAGCTGTACTTC
CATSVPQTGTGDQPSYELYF
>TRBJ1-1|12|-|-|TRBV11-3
TGTGCCAGCAGCTTAAGTTACACTGAAGCTTTCTTT
CASSLSYTEAFF
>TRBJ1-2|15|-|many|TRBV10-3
TGTGCCATCAGTGAGTCGAGAATAGCTAACTATGGCTACACCTTC
CAISESRIANYGYTF
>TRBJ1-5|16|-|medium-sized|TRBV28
TGTGCCAGCAGTTTGGGGACCGGGACACATAATCAGCCCCAGCATTTT
CASSLGTGTHNQPQHF
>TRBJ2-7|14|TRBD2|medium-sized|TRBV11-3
TGTGCCAGCAGCTTAGACGGGACTAGCGAAATACTGTACTTC
CASSLDGTSEILYF
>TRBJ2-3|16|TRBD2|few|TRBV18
TGTGCCAGCTCATCGGGACTAGCGGGAATCACAGATACGCAGTATTTT
CASSSGLAGITDTQYF
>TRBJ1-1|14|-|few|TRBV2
TGTGCCACCCGAGGTGCAGCAACGCGCACTGAAGCTTTCTTT
CATRGAATRTEAFF
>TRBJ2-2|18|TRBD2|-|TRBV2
TGTGCCAGCAGCTTCGGACTAGCGGGAGGTCACAATCCCGGGGAGCTGTTTTTT
CASSFGLAGGHNPGELFF
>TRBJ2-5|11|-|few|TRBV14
TGTGCCAGCAGCCAAGCAGGGACCCAGTACTTC
CASSQAGTQYF
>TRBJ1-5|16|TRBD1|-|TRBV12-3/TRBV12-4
TGTGCCAGCAGCCAAGACAGGGTCCGGAAAAACCAGCCCCAGCATTTT
CASSQDRVRKNQPQHF
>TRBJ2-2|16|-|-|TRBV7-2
TGTGCCAGAAGCTCCCTGGGGGGGGCGCTAACCGGGGAGCTGTTTTTT
CARSSLGGALTGELFF
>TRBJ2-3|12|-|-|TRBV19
TGTGCCAGTAGTGGTCCCACAGATACGCAGTATTTT
CASSGPTDTQYF
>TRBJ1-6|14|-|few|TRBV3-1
TGTGCCAGCAGCCAAGGCGGGGCTAATTCACCCCTCCACTTT
CASSQGGANSPLHF
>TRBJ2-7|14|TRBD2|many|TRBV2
TGTGCCAGCAACTATCGGACTAGACGGGACGAGCAGTACTTC
CASNYRTRRDEQYF
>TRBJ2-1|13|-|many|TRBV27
TGTGCCACCCAAATCCCGACGGCGCATGAGCAGTTCTTC
CATQIPTAHEQFF
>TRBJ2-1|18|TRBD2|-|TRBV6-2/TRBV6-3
TGTCTCAGCAGTTCCCTCCGCGCAGCGGGAGGGCTCTACAATGAGCAGTTCTTC
CLSSSLRAAGGLYNEQFF